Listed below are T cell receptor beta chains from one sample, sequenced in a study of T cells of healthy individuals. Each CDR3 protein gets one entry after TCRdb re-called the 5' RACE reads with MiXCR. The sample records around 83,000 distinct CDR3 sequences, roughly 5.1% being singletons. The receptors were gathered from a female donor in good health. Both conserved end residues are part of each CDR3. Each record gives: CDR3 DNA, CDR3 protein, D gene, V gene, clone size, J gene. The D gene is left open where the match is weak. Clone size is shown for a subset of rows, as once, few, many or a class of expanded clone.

cdr3_nt: TGCGCCAGCTTCGGACAGGGAGTCAATGAGCAGTTCTTC
cdr3_aa: CASFGQGVNEQFF
d_call: TRBD1
v_call: TRBV5-1
clone_size: many
j_call: TRBJ2-1

cdr3_nt: TGTGCCTGGAGCCTCATCCGGGATCCCTCCCATGAGCAGTTCTTC
cdr3_aa: CAWSLIRDPSHEQFF
d_call: .
v_call: TRBV30
clone_size: .
j_call: TRBJ2-1

cdr3_nt: TGTGCCTGGACCCCAGGAGGGGTCCACGAGCAGTACTTC
cdr3_aa: CAWTPGGVHEQYF
d_call: .
v_call: TRBV30
clone_size: few
j_call: TRBJ2-7

cdr3_nt: TGTGCCTCTGGGGGAAAAAGGGCCAATGAGCAGTTCTTC
cdr3_aa: CASGGKRANEQFF
d_call: .
v_call: TRBV30
clone_size: many
j_call: TRBJ2-1

cdr3_nt: TGCGCCAGCAGTGGGGGATACTATGGCTACACCTTC
cdr3_aa: CASSGGYYGYTF
d_call: .
v_call: TRBV5-1
clone_size: many
j_call: TRBJ1-2

cdr3_nt: TGCGCCAGCAGCCGGGGGGAGACCCAGTACTTC
cdr3_aa: CASSRGETQYF
d_call: .
v_call: TRBV5-1
clone_size: .
j_call: TRBJ2-5

cdr3_nt: TGTGCCAGCAGCGGCGCCCTGACCGATGGCTACACCTTC
cdr3_aa: CASSGALTDGYTF
d_call: .
v_call: TRBV4-2
clone_size: .
j_call: TRBJ1-2

cdr3_nt: TGCAGTGCTACGTTTTGGGACGTCACTGAAGCTTTCTTT
cdr3_aa: CSATFWDVTEAFF
d_call: .
v_call: TRBV20-1
clone_size: .
j_call: TRBJ1-1

cdr3_nt: TGTGCCAGCAGGAGGACAGGGACCCCTGCCTACGAGCAGTACTTC
cdr3_aa: CASRRTGTPAYEQYF
d_call: TRBD1
v_call: TRBV2
clone_size: once
j_call: TRBJ2-7

cdr3_nt: TGTGCCAGCAGCCTGACGACAGGGGCGACAAATTCACCCCTCCACTTT
cdr3_aa: CASSLTTGATNSPLHF
d_call: TRBD1
v_call: TRBV4-2
clone_size: .
j_call: TRBJ1-6

cdr3_nt: TGTGCCAGCAGCCAAGATGAGGGGGCGGGATTAAACTATGGCTACACCTTC
cdr3_aa: CASSQDEGAGLNYGYTF
d_call: TRBD1
v_call: TRBV4-2
clone_size: .
j_call: TRBJ1-2